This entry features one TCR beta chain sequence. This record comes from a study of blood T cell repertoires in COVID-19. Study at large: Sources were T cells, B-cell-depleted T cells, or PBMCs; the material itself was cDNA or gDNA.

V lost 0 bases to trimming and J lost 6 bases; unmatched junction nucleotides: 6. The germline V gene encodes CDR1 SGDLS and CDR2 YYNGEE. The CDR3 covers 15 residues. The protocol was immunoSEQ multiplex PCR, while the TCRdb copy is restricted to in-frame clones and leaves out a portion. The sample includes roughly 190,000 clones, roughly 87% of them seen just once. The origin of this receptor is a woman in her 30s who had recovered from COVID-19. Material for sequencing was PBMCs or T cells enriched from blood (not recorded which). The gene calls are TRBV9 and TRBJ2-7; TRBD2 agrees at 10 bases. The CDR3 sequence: CASSVDPSGSSEQYF. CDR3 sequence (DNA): TGTGCCAGCAGCGTAGATCCTAGCGGGAGTAGCGAGCAGTACTTC.